This record covers a single T cell receptor (beta chain). By sample share, this clonotype is medium-sized (0.01 to 0.1%). Its specific antigen is unknown. No quality values exist for individual bases; no much larger clone is one base distant. In the germline V gene, CDR1 corresponds to SGHVS and CDR2 to FQNEAQ. The CDR3 goes from the cysteine to the phenylalanine over 14 residues. This entry keeps only the CDR3 DNA: 42 bases, framed from base 1. Deletion took 1 base off V and 6 bases off J, with a span of 12 bases between the germline ends. Sequencing was performed on an Illumina HiSeq 1500. In TCRdb, the public reads were trimmed at Q25 with fastp and aligned with MiXCR, with productive beta chains retained. Identical CDR3 proteins give one entry, which carries the most common genes and DNA. Within this sample are about 130,000 distinct CDR3 sequences, with about 31% of them counted one time only. The ten largest clonotypes hold under 70% of the sample.

The label giving this sample's treatment or condition can be read as: in vitro stimulation with specific CMV peptide epitopes to enrich CMV-specific T cells. The data originate from a study of T cell repertoires in cytomegalovirus infection (dated by TCRdb to about 2019). Turning to the overall study: Peptide stimulations targeted recently identified HLA-C-restricted CMV epitopes, whose presentation resists viral immunomodulation, together with well-studied HLA-B-restricted epitopes. The HLA type of each donor mattered for the analysis, because public TCR beta signatures pointed to carriage of CMV infection along with the matching HLA type.

Findings and caveats that apply to the study as a whole: The ex vivo response was dominated by HLA-C-restricted CMV-specific TCR beta clonotypes, which also provided the single most frequent clonotype in two of eight donors. Carriers of CMV infection plus the relevant HLA type were discriminated by the cumulative frequency of public TCR beta family members in the study cohort and in an independent roughly 340-donor cohort.

The sequence came from a human donor in good health (CMV status not recorded). Some clones in this sample may be carry-over from other donors' samples. The specimen was CD8+ T cells from cultured PBMCs, collected from culture after CMV antigen stimulation. The sequence is built from TRBV7-8 and TRBJ1-1; TRBD1 is a possible D gene, resting on 6 matching bases. The CDR3 here reads CASSLERGVPEAFF. In nucleotide form, the sequence is TGTGCCAGCAGCTTAGAAAGGGGGGTCCCTGAAGCTTTCTTT.